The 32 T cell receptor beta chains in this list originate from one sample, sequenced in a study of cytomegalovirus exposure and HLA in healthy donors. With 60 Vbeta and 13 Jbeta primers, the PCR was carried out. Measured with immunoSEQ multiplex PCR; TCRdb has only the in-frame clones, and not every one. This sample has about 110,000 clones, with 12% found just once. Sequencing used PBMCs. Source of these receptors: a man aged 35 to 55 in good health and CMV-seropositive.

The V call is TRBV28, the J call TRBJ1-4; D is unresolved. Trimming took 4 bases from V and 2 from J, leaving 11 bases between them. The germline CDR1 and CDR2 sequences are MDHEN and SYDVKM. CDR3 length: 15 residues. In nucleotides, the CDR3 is TGTGCCAGCAGTTCCCCTGTAGAGACTAATGAAAAACTGTTTTTT. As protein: CASSSPVETNEKLFF.

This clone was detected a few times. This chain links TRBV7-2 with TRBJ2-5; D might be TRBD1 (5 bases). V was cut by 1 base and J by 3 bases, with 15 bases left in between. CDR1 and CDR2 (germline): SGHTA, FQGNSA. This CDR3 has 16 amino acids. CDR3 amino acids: CASSLVDRGSEETQYF. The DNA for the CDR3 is TGTGCCAGCAGCTTAGTTGATAGGGGCAGCGAAGAGACCCAGTACTTC.

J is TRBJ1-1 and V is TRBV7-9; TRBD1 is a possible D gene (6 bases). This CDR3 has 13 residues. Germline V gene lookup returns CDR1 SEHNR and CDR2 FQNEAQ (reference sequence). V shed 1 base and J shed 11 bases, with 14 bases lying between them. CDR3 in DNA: TGTGCCAGCAGCTTAGAAGGGACAAGGAGGGCTTTCTTT. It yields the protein CASSLEGTRRAFF.

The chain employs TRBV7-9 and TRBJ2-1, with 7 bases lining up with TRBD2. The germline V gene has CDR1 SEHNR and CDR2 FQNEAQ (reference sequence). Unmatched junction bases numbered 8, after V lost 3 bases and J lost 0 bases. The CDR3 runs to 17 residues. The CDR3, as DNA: TGTGCCAGCAGCTTGGTAGCGGGCCTGAGCTCCTACAATGAGCAGTTCTTC. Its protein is CASSLVAGLSSYNEQFF.

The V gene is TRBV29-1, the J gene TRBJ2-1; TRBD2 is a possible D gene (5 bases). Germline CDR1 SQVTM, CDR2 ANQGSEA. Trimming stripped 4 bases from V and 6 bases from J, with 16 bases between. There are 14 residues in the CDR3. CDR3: CSVVLGGHVNEQFF. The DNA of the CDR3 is TGCAGCGTTGTATTAGGAGGTCACGTCAATGAGCAGTTCTTC.

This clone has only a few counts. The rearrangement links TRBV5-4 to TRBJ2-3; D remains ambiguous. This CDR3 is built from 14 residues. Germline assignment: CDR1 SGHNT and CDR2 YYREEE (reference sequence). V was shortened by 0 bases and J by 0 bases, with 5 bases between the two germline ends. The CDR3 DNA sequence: TGTGCCAGCAGCTTGGGACTCAGCACAGATACGCAGTATTTT. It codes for CASSLGLSTDTQYF.

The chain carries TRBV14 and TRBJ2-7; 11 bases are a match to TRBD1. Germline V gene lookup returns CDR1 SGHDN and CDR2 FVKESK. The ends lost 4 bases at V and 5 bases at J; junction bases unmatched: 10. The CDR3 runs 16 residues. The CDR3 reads CASSPRLGQGGNEQYF. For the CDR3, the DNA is TGTGCCAGCAGCCCACGCCTGGGACAGGGGGGAAACGAGCAGTACTTC.

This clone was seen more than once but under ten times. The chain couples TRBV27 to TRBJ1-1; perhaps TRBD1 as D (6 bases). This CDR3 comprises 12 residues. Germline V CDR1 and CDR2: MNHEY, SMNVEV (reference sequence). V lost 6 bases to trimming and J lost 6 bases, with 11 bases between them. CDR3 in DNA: TGTGCCAGCAGGGGGGGGCGGGCTGAAGCTTTCTTT. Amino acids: CASRGGRAEAFF.

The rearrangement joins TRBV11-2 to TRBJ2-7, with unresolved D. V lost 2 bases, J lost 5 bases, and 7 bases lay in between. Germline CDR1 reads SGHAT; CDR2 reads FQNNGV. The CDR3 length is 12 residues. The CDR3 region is CASSLPSNEQYF. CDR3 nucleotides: TGTGCCAGCAGCTTACCGAGCAACGAGCAGTACTTC. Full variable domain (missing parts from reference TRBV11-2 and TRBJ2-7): EAGVAQSPRYKIIEKRQSVAFWCNPISGHATLYWYQQILGQGPKLLIQFQNNGVVDDSQLPKDRFSAERLKGVDSTLKIQPAKLEDSAVYLCASSLPSNEQYFGPGTRLTVT.

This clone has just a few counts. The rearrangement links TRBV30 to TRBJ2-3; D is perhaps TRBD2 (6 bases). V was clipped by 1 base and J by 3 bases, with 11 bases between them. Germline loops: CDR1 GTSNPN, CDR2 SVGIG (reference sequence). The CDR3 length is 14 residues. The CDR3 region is CAWSAGGLTDTQYF. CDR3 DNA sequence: TGTGCCTGGAGTGCCGGGGGACTGACAGATACGCAGTATTTT.

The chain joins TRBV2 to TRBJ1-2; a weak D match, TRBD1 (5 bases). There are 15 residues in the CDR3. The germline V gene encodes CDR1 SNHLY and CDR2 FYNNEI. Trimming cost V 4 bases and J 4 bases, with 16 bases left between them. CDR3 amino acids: CASSVNRNPTYGYTF. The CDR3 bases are TGTGCCAGCAGTGTCAACAGGAACCCCACCTATGGCTACACCTTC.

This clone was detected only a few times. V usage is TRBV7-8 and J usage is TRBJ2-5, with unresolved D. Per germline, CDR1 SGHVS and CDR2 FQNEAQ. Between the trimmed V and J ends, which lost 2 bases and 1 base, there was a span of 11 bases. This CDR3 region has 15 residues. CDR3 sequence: CASSLRPQIQETQYF. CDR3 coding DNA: TGTGCCAGCAGCTTAAGGCCACAGATCCAAGAGACCCAGTACTTC.

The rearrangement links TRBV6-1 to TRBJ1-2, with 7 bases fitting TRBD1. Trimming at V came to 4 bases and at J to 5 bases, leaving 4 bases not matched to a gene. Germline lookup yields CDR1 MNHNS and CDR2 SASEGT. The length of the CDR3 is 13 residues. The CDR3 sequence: CASSAQTGYGYTF. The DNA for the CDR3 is TGTGCCAGCAGTGCTCAGACAGGGTATGGCTACACCTTC.

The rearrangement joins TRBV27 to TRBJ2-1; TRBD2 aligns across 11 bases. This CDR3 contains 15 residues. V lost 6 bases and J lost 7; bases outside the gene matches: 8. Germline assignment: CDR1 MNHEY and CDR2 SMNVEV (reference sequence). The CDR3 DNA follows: TGTGCCAGCAGCCCACTAGCGGGAGATGTGAATGAGCAGTTCTTC. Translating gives CASSPLAGDVNEQFF.

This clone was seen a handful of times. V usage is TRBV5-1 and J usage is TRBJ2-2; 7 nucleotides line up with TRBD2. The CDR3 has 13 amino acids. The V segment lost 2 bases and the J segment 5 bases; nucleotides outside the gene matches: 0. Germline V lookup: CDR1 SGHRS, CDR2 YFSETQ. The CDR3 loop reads CASSFSGTGELFF. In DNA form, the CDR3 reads TGCGCCAGCAGCTTTAGCGGGACCGGGGAGCTGTTTTTT.

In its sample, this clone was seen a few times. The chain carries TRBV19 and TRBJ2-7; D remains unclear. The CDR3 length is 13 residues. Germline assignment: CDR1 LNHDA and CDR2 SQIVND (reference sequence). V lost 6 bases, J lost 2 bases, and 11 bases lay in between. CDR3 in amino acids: CASSGSATYEQYF. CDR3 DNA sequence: TGTGCCAGTAGCGGGTCCGCAACCTACGAGCAGTACTTC.

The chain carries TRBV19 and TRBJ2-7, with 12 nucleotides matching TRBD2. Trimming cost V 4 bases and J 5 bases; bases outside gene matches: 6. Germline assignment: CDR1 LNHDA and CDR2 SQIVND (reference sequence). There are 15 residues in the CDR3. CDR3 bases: TGTGCCAGTAGTACTACTAGCGGGAGGATCCACGAGCAGTACTTC. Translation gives CASSTTSGRIHEQYF.

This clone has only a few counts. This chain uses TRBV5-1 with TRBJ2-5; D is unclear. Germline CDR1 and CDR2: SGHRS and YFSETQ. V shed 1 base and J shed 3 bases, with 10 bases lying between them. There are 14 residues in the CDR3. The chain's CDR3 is CASSLTGSKETQYF. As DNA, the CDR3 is TGCGCCAGCAGCTTGACGGGTTCGAAAGAGACCCAGTACTTC.

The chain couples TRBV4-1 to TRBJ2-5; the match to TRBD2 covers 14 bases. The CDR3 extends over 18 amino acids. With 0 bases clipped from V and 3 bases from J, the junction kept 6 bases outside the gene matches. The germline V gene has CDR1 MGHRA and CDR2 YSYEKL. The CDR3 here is CASSQDLGLAGGEETQYF. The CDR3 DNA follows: TGCGCCAGCAGCCAAGATCTTGGACTAGCGGGAGGTGAAGAGACCCAGTACTTC.

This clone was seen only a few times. The CDR3 nucleotides read TGTGCCAGCAGCTCCCGGACTTCCGTGAGGGCCCAGTACTTC. Amino acid sequence: CASSSRTSVRAQYF. The genes are TRBV7-2 and TRBJ2-5, with D possibly matching TRBD2 (5 bases). The CDR3 spans 14 residues. V lost 4 bases and J lost 9, with 18 bases in between. Germline V gene lookup returns CDR1 SGHTA and CDR2 FQGNSA.

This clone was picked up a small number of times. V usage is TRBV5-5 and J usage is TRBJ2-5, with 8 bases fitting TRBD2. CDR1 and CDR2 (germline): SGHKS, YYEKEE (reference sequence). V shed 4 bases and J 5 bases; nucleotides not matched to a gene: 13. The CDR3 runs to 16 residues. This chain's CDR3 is CASSTTAGVPRETQYF. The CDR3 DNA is TGTGCCAGCAGCACCACAGCGGGAGTGCCCCGGGAGACCCAGTACTTC.

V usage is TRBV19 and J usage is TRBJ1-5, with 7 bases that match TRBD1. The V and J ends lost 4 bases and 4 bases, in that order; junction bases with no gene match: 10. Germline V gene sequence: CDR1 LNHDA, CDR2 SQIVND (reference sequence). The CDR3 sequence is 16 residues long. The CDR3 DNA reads TGTGCCAGTAGTACTCTCCTACAGGGGCAAAATCAGCCCCAGCATTTT. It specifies CASSTLLQGQNQPQHF. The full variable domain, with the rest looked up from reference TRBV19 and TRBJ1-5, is DGGITQSPKYLFRKEGQNVTLSCEQNLNHDAMYWYRQDPGQGLRLIYYSQIVNDFQKGDIAEGYSVSREKKESFPLTVTSAQKNPTAFYLCASSTLLQGQNQPQHFGDGTRLSIL.

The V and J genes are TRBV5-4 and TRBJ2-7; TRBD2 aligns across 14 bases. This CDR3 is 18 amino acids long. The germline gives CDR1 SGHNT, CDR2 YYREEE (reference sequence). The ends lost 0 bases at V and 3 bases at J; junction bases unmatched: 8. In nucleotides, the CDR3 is TGTGCCAGCAGCTTGGGGACTAGCGGGAGGTACCGAGGCTACGAGCAGTACTTC. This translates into CASSLGTSGRYRGYEQYF.

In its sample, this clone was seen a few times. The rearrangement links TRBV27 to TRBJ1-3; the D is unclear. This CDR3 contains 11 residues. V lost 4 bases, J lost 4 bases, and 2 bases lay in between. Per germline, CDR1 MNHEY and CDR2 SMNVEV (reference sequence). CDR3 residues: CASSSGNTIYF. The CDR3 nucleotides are TGTGCCAGCAGTTCGGGAAACACCATATATTTT.

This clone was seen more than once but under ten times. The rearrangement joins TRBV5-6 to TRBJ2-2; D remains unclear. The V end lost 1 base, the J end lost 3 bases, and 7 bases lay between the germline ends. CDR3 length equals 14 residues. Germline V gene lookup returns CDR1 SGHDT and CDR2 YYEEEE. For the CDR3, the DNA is TGTGCCAGCAGCTTGTACAGTGACACCGGGGAGCTGTTTTTT. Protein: CASSLYSDTGELFF.

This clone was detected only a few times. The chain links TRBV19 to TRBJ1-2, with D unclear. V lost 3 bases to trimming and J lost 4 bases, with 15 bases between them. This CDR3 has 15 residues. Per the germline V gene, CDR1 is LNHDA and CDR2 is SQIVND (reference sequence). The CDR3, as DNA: TGTGCCAGTAGTATTTTAAACCAGGCGTTCTATGGCTACACCTTC. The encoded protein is CASSILNQAFYGYTF.

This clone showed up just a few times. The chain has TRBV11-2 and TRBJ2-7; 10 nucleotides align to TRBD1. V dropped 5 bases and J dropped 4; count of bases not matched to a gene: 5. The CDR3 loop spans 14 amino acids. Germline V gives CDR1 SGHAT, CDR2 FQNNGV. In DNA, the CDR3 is TGTGCCAGCAGCCCTTCGGGACAGGGGTACGAGCAGTACTTC. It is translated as CASSPSGQGYEQYF.

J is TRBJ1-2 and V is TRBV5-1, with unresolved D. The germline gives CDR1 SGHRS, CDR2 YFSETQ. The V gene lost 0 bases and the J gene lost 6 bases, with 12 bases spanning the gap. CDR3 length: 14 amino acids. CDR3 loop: CASSLDSSLDGYTF. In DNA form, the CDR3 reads TGCGCCAGCAGCTTGGATTCCAGTCTGGATGGCTACACCTTC. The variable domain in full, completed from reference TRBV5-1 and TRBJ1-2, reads KAGVTQTPRYLIKTRGQQVTLSCSPISGHRSVSWYQQTPGQGLQFLFEYFSETQRNKGNFPGRFSGRQFSNSRSEMNVSTLELGDSALYLCASSLDSSLDGYTFGSGTRLTVV.

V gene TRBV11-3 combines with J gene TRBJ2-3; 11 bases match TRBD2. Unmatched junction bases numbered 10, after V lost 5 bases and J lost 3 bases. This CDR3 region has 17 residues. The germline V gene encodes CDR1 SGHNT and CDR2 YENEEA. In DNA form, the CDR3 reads TGTGCCAGCAGCCCCGGCTTGGGGACTAGCGGAACAGATACGCAGTATTTT. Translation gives CASSPGLGTSGTDTQYF.

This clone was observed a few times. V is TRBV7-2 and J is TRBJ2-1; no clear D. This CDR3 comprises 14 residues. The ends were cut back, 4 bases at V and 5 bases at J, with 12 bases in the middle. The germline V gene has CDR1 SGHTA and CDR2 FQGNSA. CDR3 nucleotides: TGTGCCAGCAGCTCCCTAGGATACGACAATGAGCAGTTCTTC. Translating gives CASSSLGYDNEQFF.

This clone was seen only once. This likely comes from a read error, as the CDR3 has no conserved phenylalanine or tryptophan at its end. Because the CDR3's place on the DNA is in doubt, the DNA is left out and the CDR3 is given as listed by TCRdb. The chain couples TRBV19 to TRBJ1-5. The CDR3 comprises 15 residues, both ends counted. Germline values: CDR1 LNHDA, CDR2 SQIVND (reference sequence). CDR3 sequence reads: CASSIERGGDQPKHL.

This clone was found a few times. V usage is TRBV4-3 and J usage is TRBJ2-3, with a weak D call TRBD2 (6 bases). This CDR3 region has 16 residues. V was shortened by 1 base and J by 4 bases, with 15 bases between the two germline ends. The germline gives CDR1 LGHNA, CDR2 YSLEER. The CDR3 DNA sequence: TGCGCCAGCAGCCAAGGGGCGGGATCGGGAGCAGATACGCAGTATTTT. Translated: CASSQGAGSGADTQYF.